This entry features one TCR beta chain sequence. The antigen it binds to is not known. No base qualities exist here, and no much larger clone lies one base off it. This record comes from a study of blood T cell repertoires in COVID-19 (dated by TCRdb to 2020 to 2022). Context from the whole study: The collaborator samples originated in the United States, Italy and Spain and spanned the acute and convalescent phases of COVID-19. The samples were drawn from the first 160 participants of the ongoing ImmuneRACE study and from 1,254 subjects provided by 6 global collaborators. Where HLA class I and class II types were available, the types were taken from metadata supplied by the sample provider, not from assay-based typing. The dataset comprised deeply sampled blood TCRbeta repertoires from subjects exposed to, actively infected with, or recovered from COVID-19. Nearly every sample came with metadata listing a de-identified subject ID, COVID-19 status, age in years and sex. The repertoires were made available in a free public database intended to serve as a resource for research on the immune response to SARS-CoV-2. The prospective study material was composed of cDNA or gDNA derived from T cells, B-cell-depleted T cells, or PBMCs. Overall study outcomes, separate from this receptor: The quantity of clinical and demographic metadata differed by source and by participant and was supplied without curation.

Each collaborating institution followed its own protocols to collect whole blood in K2EDTA tubes. Collaborator samples were shipped for TCRbeta analysis as frozen whole blood, isolated PBMCs, or DNA extracted from either sample type. TCRbeta CDR3 regions were amplified from genomic DNA using the immunoSEQ Assay, a bias-controlled multiplex PCR. In the authors' own workflow: Within the assay, amplification of reference gene primers was used to estimate how many nucleated cells each sample contained. To quantify the absolute abundance of each unique TCRbeta CDR3 rearrangement, sequence reads were collapsed and filtered. Productive Simpson clonality was computed per sample as the square root of Simpson's diversity index over productive rearrangements. What TCRdb holds here is the immuneACCESS table cut down to in-frame rearrangements. Part of the clones is not present; checked against another copy, under half of the missing clones reflect an unresolved V gene, and the others are unexplained. V and J calls and clone size are as listed in that table; D and trimming were resolved from the DNA. For this sample there are 55,000 to 90,000 clones; roughly 91% appear just once. Together, the top ten hold roughly 1.4% of the sample.

The CDR3 contains 14 residues, cysteine and phenylalanine counted. Only CDR3 DNA remains: 42 bases, in frame from the first base. Cut back by 9 bases and 0 bases, the V and J ends lie 12 bases apart. CDR1 and CDR2, looked up from the germline V gene (reference sequence), are LNHDA and SQIVND. The TCR was taken from a human donor in a cohort sampled during active COVID-19. Sequencing input: peripheral blood. Recombination connected TRBV19 to TRBJ1-5; the D gene assignment is ambiguous. The nucleotide sequence is TGTGCCAGCAGCGACGGTTATAGCAATCAGCCCCAGCATTTT. Its protein product is CASSDGYSNQPQHF.